A single sample gave rise to the 21 T cell receptor beta chains below, sequenced in a study of blood T cell repertoires in COVID-19. Method: immunoSEQ multiplex PCR; TCRdb's copy keeps in-frame clones and lacks some. The sample lists about 26,000 clones; 82% were seen once. Source material: peripheral blood. Source of these receptors: a human donor in a cohort sampled during active COVID-19.

The chain has TRBV6-5 and TRBJ1-2, with a weak D call TRBD1 (5 bases). The V gene's germline CDR1 is MNHEY and CDR2 SVGAGI. The germline V and J ends were trimmed by 6 bases and 2 bases, with 16 bases remaining between them. There are 15 residues in the CDR3. The CDR3 nucleotides are TGTGCCAGCAGATCGGCGGGGGGATTAAACTATGGCTACACCTTC. Residues: CASRSAGGLNYGYTF.

This chain uses TRBV4-2 with TRBJ2-3, with TRBD2 identical over 10 bases. The V gene end was trimmed by 3 bases and the J gene end by 6 bases; junction bases not matched to a gene: 6. CDR3 length: 15 amino acids. Per germline, CDR1 LGHNA and CDR2 YNFKEQ. The CDR3 reads CASSHLSGGLDTQYF. In DNA, the CDR3 is TGTGCCAGCAGCCACCTTAGCGGGGGGCTGGATACGCAGTATTTT.

The chain employs TRBV6-5 and TRBJ1-2, with a tentative D call TRBD1 (5 bases). Deletions cut 7 bases from V and 4 bases from J, with 13 bases between. Germline V gene sequence: CDR1 MNHEY, CDR2 SVGAGI. This CDR3 is built from 13 residues. CDR3 sequence reads: CASTGGTVYGYTF. CDR3 bases: TGTGCCAGCACCGGGGGAACAGTCTATGGCTACACCTTC.

V is TRBV18 and J is TRBJ1-4, with TRBD1 identical over 9 bases. With V trimmed by 3 bases and J by 8 bases, 7 bases remained unmatched. The germline V gene encodes CDR1 KGHSH and CDR2 LQKENI. This CDR3 has 15 amino acids. CDR3 loop: CASSPTTGGGEKLFF. The CDR3 coding sequence is TGTGCCAGCTCACCTACGACAGGGGGAGGAGAAAAACTGTTTTTT.

CDR3 sequence (DNA): TGTGCCAGCAGCAGACTAGCGGGAGGCCCCTACGAGCAGTACTTC. Translation: CASSRLAGGPYEQYF. This chain joins TRBV11-2 and TRBJ2-7, with 13 bases matching TRBD2. V shed 5 bases and J 2 bases; nucleotides not matched to a gene: 3. This CDR3 spans 15 amino acids. Germline CDR1 and CDR2: SGHAT and FQNNGV. Drawing the rest from reference TRBV11-2 and TRBJ2-7, the complete variable domain is EAGVAQSPRYKIIEKRQSVAFWCNPISGHATLYWYQQILGQGPKLLIQFQNNGVVDDSQLPKDRFSAERLKGVDSTLKIQPAKLEDSAVYLCASSRLAGGPYEQYFGPGTRLTVT.

Here the CDR3 DNA reads TGTGCCAGTAGTGGACAGTCTAGGGGATCTGGAAACACCATATATTTT. The encoded protein is CASSGQSRGSGNTIYF. V gene TRBV19 combines with J gene TRBJ1-3; possibly TRBD1 for D (6 bases). This CDR3 region has 16 residues. Germline loops: CDR1 LNHDA, CDR2 SQIVND (reference sequence). The ends were cut back, 5 bases at V and 1 base at J, with 15 bases in the middle.

The V and J genes are TRBV30 and TRBJ1-5, with D perhaps TRBD1 (5 bases). The CDR3 is made up of 13 amino acids. Germline CDR1 is GTSNPN and CDR2 is SVGIG (reference sequence). V gave up 3 bases and J gave up 4 bases, with 10 bases separating them. The CDR3 DNA is TGTGCCTGGAGCGGCGGGGCAAATCAGCCCCAGCATTTT. Amino acid sequence: CAWSGGANQPQHF.

The rearrangement uses TRBV6-5 and TRBJ1-5; 7 bases line up with TRBD1. In germline, CDR1 is MNHEY, CDR2 SVGAGI. After removal of 6 bases from V and 4 bases from J, the junction contained 6 bases not matched to a gene. This CDR3 contains 14 residues. CDR3 in amino acids: CASSGTANNQPQHF. The CDR3 nucleotides are TGTGCCAGCAGCGGGACAGCTAATAATCAGCCCCAGCATTTT.

The genes are TRBV5-4 and TRBJ2-5; the match to TRBD2 covers 11 bases. J gave up 5 bases and V 1 base, and 1 base lay outside the gene matches. The germline CDR1 and CDR2 sequences are SGHNT and YYREEE (reference sequence). The length of the CDR3 is 14 residues. CDR3 bases: TGTGCCAGCAGCTTGCCTAGCGGGGGGGAGACCCAGTACTTC. It yields the protein CASSLPSGGETQYF.

The chain couples TRBV19 to TRBJ1-2, with 10 nucleotides matching TRBD1. V dropped 2 bases and J dropped 1; count of bases not matched to a gene: 10. Germline assignment: CDR1 LNHDA and CDR2 SQIVND (reference sequence). This CDR3 has 18 residues. This CDR3 is CASSITGTGEGYNYGYTF. In nucleotides, the CDR3 is TGTGCCAGTAGTATAACCGGGACAGGGGAAGGTTATAACTATGGCTACACCTTC.

The V and J genes are TRBV27 and TRBJ2-1; D unresolved. In germline, CDR1 is MNHEY, CDR2 SMNVEV (reference sequence). The CDR3 has 13 residues. Trimming took off 6 bases at V and 8 bases at J, with 14 bases between the two ends. Written as DNA, the CDR3 is TGTGCCAGCAGCCCCCCTTCGTCTGATGAGCAGTTCTTC. Encoded protein: CASSPPSSDEQFF.

In DNA form, the CDR3 reads TGTGCCAGCTCAGAGCTGCACAGGGAAACTGAAGCTTTCTTT. This translates into CASSELHRETEAFF. The V gene is TRBV18, the J gene TRBJ1-1; possibly TRBD1 for D (6 bases). The CDR3 has 14 amino acids. Germline CDR1 reads KGHSH; CDR2 reads LQKENI. The V end was cut by 5 bases, the J end by 5 bases, with 15 bases between.

The chain couples TRBV5-6 to TRBJ2-7; a weak D match, TRBD1 (7 bases). CDR1 and CDR2 from the germline V gene are SGHDT and YYEEEE. Trimming took 1 base from V and 1 from J, leaving 12 bases between them. This CDR3 comprises 15 residues. The CDR3 spells CASSLFAGGSYEQYF. The CDR3 DNA reads TGTGCCAGCAGCTTGTTTGCAGGGGGGTCCTACGAGCAGTACTTC.

The chain recombines TRBV6-5 with TRBJ2-1; D perhaps matches TRBD2 (6 bases). Germline CDR1 reads MNHEY; CDR2 reads SVGAGI. Between the trimmed V and J ends, which lost 6 bases and 9 bases, there was a span of 12 bases. This CDR3 has 12 amino acids. The CDR3 coding sequence is TGTGCCAGCAGGGACACCGGGGGTGAGCAGTTCTTC. This translates into CASRDTGGEQFF.

This chain uses TRBV5-5 with TRBJ2-3; 8 positions agree with TRBD2. Germline lookup yields CDR1 SGHKS and CDR2 YYEKEE (reference sequence). The V and J ends lost 0 bases and 0 bases, in that order; junction bases with no gene match: 6. The length of the CDR3 is 17 residues. This CDR3 reads CASSLVLGLGSTDTQYF. The CDR3 DNA reads as TGTGCCAGCAGCTTGGTGCTGGGACTAGGTAGCACAGATACGCAGTATTTT.

The genes are TRBV24-1 and TRBJ1-2; D unclear. The CDR3 has 13 amino acids. Trimming removed 6 bases from V and 4 bases from J, with 11 bases in between. In germline, CDR1 is KGHDR, CDR2 SFDVKD. CDR3 nucleotides: TGTGCCACCAGTCCAGGCCCTCCCTATGGCTACACCTTC. It yields the protein CATSPGPPYGYTF.

The chain recombines TRBV2 with TRBJ1-2; D not certain. There are 12 residues in the CDR3. Germline V gene lookup returns CDR1 SNHLY and CDR2 FYNNEI. The V end was cut by 4 bases, the J end by 4 bases, with 7 bases between. In DNA, the CDR3 is TGTGCCAGCAGTGCCCGGGGCTATGGCTACACCTTC. It specifies CASSARGYGYTF.

In this sample, this clone turned up once. The CDR3 is CATWDRALSYYGYTF. CDR3 sequence (DNA): TGTGCCACATGGGACAGGGCTCTAAGTTACTATGGCTACACCTTC. J is TRBJ1-2 and V is TRBV19; 9 bases fit TRBD1. V dropped 10 bases and J dropped 3; count of bases not matched to a gene: 12. There are 15 residues in the CDR3. Germline lookup yields CDR1 LNHDA and CDR2 SQIVND (reference sequence).

This sequence joins TRBV18 and TRBJ2-3, with 8 bases fitting TRBD2. The J segment lost 1 base and the V segment lost 4 bases, leaving 10 bases of the junction unmatched. Germline V gives CDR1 KGHSH, CDR2 LQKENI. This CDR3 is built from 17 residues. CDR3 region: CASSQPGLSGGTDTQYF. The CDR3 DNA reads TGTGCCAGCTCACAACCCGGACTTAGCGGGGGCACAGATACGCAGTATTTT.

This clone is medium-sized in the sample. J is TRBJ2-3 and V is TRBV7-2, with TRBD1 matching 9 bases. V lost 5 bases to trimming and J lost 2 bases; unmatched junction nucleotides: 5. CDR3 size: 15 residues. Germline CDR1 and CDR2: SGHTA and FQGNSA. The CDR3 is CASSPDRGFTDTQYF. The CDR3 nucleotides read TGTGCCAGCAGCCCGGACAGGGGTTTCACAGATACGCAGTATTTT. Full variable domain (outside the CDR3, taken from reference TRBV7-2 and TRBJ2-3): GAGVSQSPSNKVTEKGKDVELRCDPISGHTALYWYRQSLGQGLEFLIYFQGNSAPDKSGLPSDRFSAERTGGSVSTLTIQRTQQEDSAVYLCASSPDRGFTDTQYFGPGTRLTVL.

The V and J genes are TRBV7-9 and TRBJ2-7; D uncertain. Germline lookup yields CDR1 SEHNR and CDR2 FQNEAQ (reference sequence). There are 12 residues in the CDR3. V lost 0 bases to trimming and J lost 2 bases, with 2 bases between them. In nucleotides, the CDR3 is TGTGCCAGCAGCTTAGCCACCTACGAGCAGTACTTC. Translated: CASSLATYEQYF.